The 29 T cell receptor beta chains below come from one sample, sequenced in a study of identical twins (TCRdb year 2016). The library was produced with 5' RACE. Sequenced using an Illumina HiSeq 2000. The public reads were reanalyzed by TCRdb: fastp trimming at Q25, MiXCR alignment, in-frame beta chains only. Identical CDR3 proteins give one entry, which carries the most common genes and DNA. The sample table lists roughly 720,000 distinct CDR3 sequences, approximately 18% of them with a count of one. The ten largest clones add up to under 15% of the sample. The sample was also linked to a second study, of T cells expressing NK-cell markers.

Sequencing input: PBMCs. The receptors derive from a woman aged 18 to 35 in good health.

The chain is built from TRBV29-1 and TRBJ2-5; D is perhaps TRBD1 or TRBD2 (5 bases each). V was cut by 0 bases and J by 5 bases, with 10 bases left in between. Germline V lookup: CDR1 SQVTM, CDR2 ANQGSEA. The CDR3 spans 13 residues. The CDR3 loop is CSVEEGVRETQYF. The CDR3 region has the DNA TGCAGCGTTGAAGAGGGGGTTAGGGAGACCCAGTACTTC. The whole variable domain, filled in from reference TRBV29-1 and TRBJ2-5, reads SAVISQKPSRDICQRGTSLTIQCQVDSQVTMMFWYRQQPGQSLTLIATANQGSEATYESGFVIDKFPISRPNLTFSTLTVSNMSPEDSSIYLCSVEEGVRETQYFGPGTRLLVL.

In this sample, this clonotype turned up a few times. The chain combines TRBV20-1 with TRBJ2-1; possibly TRBD1 or TRBD2 for D (6 bases each). CDR3 size: 16 residues. From germline, CDR1 is DFQATT and CDR2 SNEGSKA (reference sequence). The germline V and J ends were trimmed by 6 bases and 13 bases, with 31 bases remaining between them. Written as DNA, the CDR3 is TGCAGTGCCGCAAGTGCTAGTTCATGGGGACGGGGGCATCAGTTCTTC. It yields the protein CSAASASSWGRGHQFF.

This clonotype was counted a few times. The V gene is TRBV12-3 or TRBV12-4, the J gene TRBJ2-1; 8 bases are a match to TRBD1. The CDR3 consists of 14 residues. V lost 10 bases and J lost 4; bases outside the gene matches: 9. The CDR3 here is CAIGTGGGYNEQFF. The CDR3 DNA reads TGTGCCATCGGGACAGGCGGAGGTTACAATGAGCAGTTCTTC.

On this clonotype: Just one base apart from a much larger clone, this may be a read error. CDR3 DNA sequence: TGCAGTGAAGTAGCGGGAGATGCTGAGCAGCTCTTC. It is translated as CSEVAGDAEQLF. This chain uses TRBV20-1 with TRBJ2-1; 9 bases are shared with TRBD2. Germline CDR1 and CDR2: DFQATT and SNEGSKA (reference sequence). The CDR3 contains 12 residues.

The rearrangement uses TRBV15 and TRBJ2-5; D may correspond to TRBD1 or TRBD2 (5 bases each). The V end lost 0 bases, the J end lost 5 bases, and 16 bases lay between the germline ends. Germline V gene lookup returns CDR1 LNHNV and CDR2 YYDKDF (reference sequence). The CDR3 totals 16 residues. The DNA of the CDR3 is TGTGCCACCAGCAGAGATCGGGGCTTCTCAACTGAGACCCAGTACTTC. Residues: CATSRDRGFSTETQYF.

For this clonotype: The junction departs from germline at one end; a sequencing error may be responsible. The J gene is TRBJ1-3, the V gene TRBV6-1; TRBD1 agrees at 7 bases. CDR3 length: 16 amino acids. Germline V gene data show CDR1 as MNHNS and CDR2 as SASEGT. In DNA form, the CDR3 reads TGTGCCAGCAGTATCTGGACAGGCAACATAGGAAACACCATCTATTTT. Protein sequence: CASSIWTGNIGNTIYF.

This clonotype occurred a few times. The chain recombines TRBV7-9 with TRBJ2-3, with D maybe TRBD2 (6 bases). Germline CDR1 SEHNR, CDR2 FQNEAQ (reference sequence). V was trimmed by 5 bases and J by 6 bases, leaving 15 bases between them. The CDR3 sequence is 14 residues long. CDR3 nucleotides: TGTGCCAGCAGCCCGGCTGGCGCGGGGGATACGCAGTATTTT. Protein sequence: CASSPAGAGDTQYF. Based on the CDR3 plus reference TRBV7-9 and TRBJ2-3, the full variable domain is DTGVSQNPRHKITKRGQNVTFRCDPISEHNRLYWYRQTLGQGPEFLTYFQNEAQLEKSRLLSDRFSAERPKGSFSTLEIQRTEQGDSAMYLCASSPAGAGDTQYFGPGTRLTVL.

The chain couples TRBV27 to TRBJ2-1; D is ambiguous. Germline assignment: CDR1 MNHEY and CDR2 SMNVEV (reference sequence). The CDR3 totals 16 residues. Trimming pared 2 bases from V and 8 bases from J, leaving 19 bases between. CDR3 loop: CASSLRHGPIRDEQFF. Written as DNA, the CDR3 is TGTGCCAGCAGTTTACGGCACGGACCGATCCGAGATGAGCAGTTCTTC.

This clonotype was observed a few times. The chain links TRBV12-3 or TRBV12-4 to TRBJ2-7; possibly TRBD1 for D (5 bases). The ends were cut back, 2 bases at V and 9 bases at J, with 17 bases in the middle. This CDR3 is 14 amino acids long. CDR3 protein: CASSLPPGFRRQYF. CDR3 DNA sequence: TGTGCCAGCAGTTTACCCCCAGGGTTCCGCCGGCAGTACTTC.

The chain joins TRBV7-9 to TRBJ2-3; 7 nucleotides align to TRBD2. V gave up 2 bases and J gave up 4 bases; unmatched junction bases: 9. The CDR3 spans 16 residues. Germline lookup yields CDR1 SEHNR and CDR2 FQNEAQ (reference sequence). This CDR3 reads CASSLPSGTLADTQYF. As DNA, the CDR3 is TGTGCCAGCAGCTTACCCAGCGGGACTCTGGCAGATACGCAGTATTTT.

The V gene is TRBV4-3, the J gene TRBJ2-5, with 10 bases that match TRBD2. From germline, CDR1 is LGHNA and CDR2 YSLEER. CDR3 length: 16 amino acids. J lost 5 bases, V lost 0 bases, and 6 bases had no gene match. The CDR3 DNA reads as TGCGCCAGCAGCCAAGAAGGGACTAGCGCGGTCGAGACCCAGTACTTC. This gives the protein CASSQEGTSAVETQYF.

This clonotype was recorded a few times. The chain recombines TRBV6-2 or TRBV6-3 with TRBJ2-7, with 8 nucleotides matching TRBD2. The CDR3 has 13 residues. The ends lost 6 bases at V and 5 bases at J; junction bases unmatched: 6. Germline lookup yields CDR1 MNHEY and CDR2 SVGEGT. The CDR3 region has the DNA TGTGCCAGCAGCGACCGGGGACTAGACGAGCAGTACTTC. This gives the protein CASSDRGLDEQYF.

This clonotype appeared many times. The chain combines TRBV12-3 or TRBV12-4 with TRBJ2-7; D perhaps matches TRBD1 (5 bases). The V gene lost 4 bases and the J gene lost 10 bases, with 14 bases spanning the gap. The CDR3 extends over 12 amino acids. The DNA of the CDR3 is TGTGCCAGCAGTTCCCCCAGGGTAGTTCAGTACTTC. Translated, it gives CASSSPRVVQYF.

Ten or more counts support this clonotype. The genes are TRBV20-1 and TRBJ2-5; D gene ambiguous. This CDR3 contains 12 residues. In germline, CDR1 is DFQATT, CDR2 SNEGSKA (reference sequence). Trimming removed 1 base at V and 5 bases at J, with 8 bases between. DNA for the CDR3: TGCAGTGCTAGAGGTGGAAGGGAGACCCAGTACTTC. Protein product: CSARGGRETQYF.

This clonotype was seen more than once but under ten times. This chain links TRBV4-3 with TRBJ2-7, with 9 bases aligning to TRBD2. CDR3 length equals 14 residues. Germline V gives CDR1 LGHNA, CDR2 YSLEER. Losses at the gene ends were 0 bases for V and 6 bases for J; bases not matched to a gene: 3. The CDR3 region has the DNA TGCGCCAGCAGCCAAGAGAGTAGCGGGAGCGAGCAGTACTTC. This codes for CASSQESSGSEQYF.

V gene TRBV5-1 combines with J gene TRBJ2-3, with D maybe TRBD2 (6 bases). Trimming cost V 2 bases and J 0 bases, with 10 bases left between them. Germline V gene data show CDR1 as SGHRS and CDR2 as YFSETQ. The CDR3 is 15 amino acids. The CDR3 coding sequence is TGCGCCAGCAGCTTCGATACTAGCAGCACAGATACGCAGTATTTT. Amino acids: CASSFDTSSTDTQYF.

This chain connects TRBV6-2 or TRBV6-3 to TRBJ2-1; the match to TRBD2 covers 8 bases. Germline values: CDR1 MNHEY, CDR2 SVGEGT. The CDR3 covers 14 residues. V shed 6 bases, J shed 7 bases, and the junction held 8 bases outside the gene matches. CDR3 sequence reads: CASRSRTSFNEQFF. Here the CDR3 DNA reads TGTGCCAGCAGGAGCCGGACTAGCTTTAATGAGCAGTTCTTC.

The genes are TRBV27 and TRBJ2-6, with D unclear. Trimming took off 4 bases at V and 0 bases at J, with 7 bases between the two ends. The CDR3 has 15 residues. CDR1 MNHEY and CDR2 SMNVEV come from the germline V gene (reference sequence). CDR3 amino acids: CASSSFLSGANVLTF. CDR3 in DNA: TGTGCCAGCAGTTCCTTCCTCTCTGGGGCCAACGTCCTGACTTTC.

J is TRBJ2-6 and V is TRBV6-5, with D perhaps TRBD1 or TRBD2 (6 bases each). Germline-derived CDR1 and CDR2 are MNHEY and SVGAGI. The CDR3 extends over 18 amino acids. V was shortened by 0 bases and J by 2 bases, with 14 bases between the two germline ends. CDR3 protein: CASSYSTSGAPGANVLTF. The CDR3 DNA reads as TGTGCCAGCAGTTACTCGACTTCGGGGGCGCCTGGGGCCAACGTCCTGACTTTC.

This chain uses TRBV7-9 with TRBJ1-2; D perhaps matches TRBD1 (6 bases). The CDR3 is 14 amino acids. CDR1 and CDR2 from the germline V gene are SEHNR and FQNEAQ (reference sequence). The V end was cut by 3 bases, the J end by 5 bases, with 13 bases between. Here the CDR3 reads CASSFSGVVYGYTF. CDR3 DNA: TGTGCCAGCAGCTTTTCAGGGGTGGTTTATGGCTACACCTTC.

This clonotype has a handful of counts. The chain uses TRBV20-1 and TRBJ1-2; TRBD1 might be the D (6 bases). The CDR3 consists of 13 residues. V was shortened by 6 bases and J by 4 bases, with 15 bases between the two germline ends. CDR1 and CDR2 (germline): DFQATT, SNEGSKA (reference sequence). CDR3 DNA sequence: TGCAGTGCCCGGACAGCCGCCGGCTATGGCTACACCTTC. It encodes CSARTAAGYGYTF.

This clonotype has just a few counts. The chain joins TRBV6-1 to TRBJ1-2; D is perhaps TRBD1 (5 bases). The CDR3 totals 13 residues. Germline values: CDR1 MNHNS, CDR2 SASEGT. V lost 4 bases and J lost 7, with 13 bases in between. The CDR3 sequence: CASSAGRDIGYTF. CDR3 nucleotide sequence: TGTGCCAGCAGTGCGGGCAGGGATATTGGCTACACCTTC.

CDR3 sequence (DNA): TGCGCCAGCAGCTGGCGTTCGGGACAGGGGGACGAGCAGTACTTC. Encoded protein: CASSWRSGQGDEQYF. This sequence joins TRBV5-1 and TRBJ2-7, with TRBD1 matching 11 bases. The germline V gene has CDR1 SGHRS and CDR2 YFSETQ. This CDR3 contains 15 residues. J lost 5 bases, V lost 3 bases, and 7 bases had no gene match.

There are a few counts of this clonotype. The rearrangement uses TRBV12-3 or TRBV12-4 and TRBJ2-4; TRBD1 is a possible D gene (5 bases). The CDR3 is made up of 17 amino acids. With 1 base removed from V and 0 bases from J, the gap between germline ends came to 13 bases. The CDR3 loop is CASSLVGRWGAKNIQYF. For the CDR3, the DNA is TGTGCCAGCAGTTTAGTGGGGCGGTGGGGAGCCAAAAACATTCAGTACTTC.

This clonotype was observed a few times. This rearrangement joins TRBV5-1 to TRBJ2-3, with TRBD1 matching 12 bases. With 4 bases clipped from V and 0 bases from J, the junction kept 9 bases outside the gene matches. Germline V CDR1 and CDR2: SGHRS, YFSETQ. This CDR3 has 18 residues. The CDR3 sequence is CASSAGTGGLFSTDTQYF. In DNA, the CDR3 is TGCGCCAGCAGCGCCGGGACAGGGGGCCTCTTCAGCACAGATACGCAGTATTTT.

Many counts were recorded for this clonotype. The chain has TRBV2 and TRBJ2-7, with 8 nucleotides matching TRBD2. The CDR3 has 18 residues. In germline, CDR1 is SNHLY, CDR2 FYNNEI. After removal of 11 bases from V and 4 bases from J, the junction contained 25 bases not matched to a gene. CDR3 sequence (DNA): TGTGCCTTCAGTTTTCCCGGGGTTACAGCGGGAGTGGTATACGAGCAGTACTTC. The encoded protein is CAFSFPGVTAGVVYEQYF. Complete variable domain (other parts from reference TRBV2 and TRBJ2-7): EPEVTQTPSHQVTQMGQEVILRCVPISNHLYFYWYRQILGQKVEFLVSFYNNEISEKSEIFDDQFSVERPDGSNFTLKIRSTKLEDSAMYFCAFSFPGVTAGVVYEQYFGPGTRLTVT.

This clonotype was recorded a few times. V is TRBV11-2 and J is TRBJ2-5, with D perhaps TRBD1 or TRBD2 (5 bases each). This CDR3 has 14 amino acids. CDR1 SGHAT and CDR2 FQNNGV come from the germline V gene. V dropped 1 base and J dropped 5 bases, with 11 bases sitting between them. CDR3 DNA sequence: TGTGCCAGCAGCTTAGTCTGGGGGAGCGAGACCCAGTACTTC. Translation: CASSLVWGSETQYF.

This clonotype was observed a handful of times. The chain couples TRBV3-1 to TRBJ2-7; 8 positions match TRBD2. CDR3 length equals 14 residues. The germline V gene encodes CDR1 LGHDT and CDR2 YNNKEL (reference sequence). Unmatched junction bases numbered 8, after V lost 7 bases and J lost 3 bases. As DNA, the CDR3 is TGTGCCAGCACCCCAGGACTAGCAAGCTACGAGCAGTACTTC. It codes for CASTPGLASYEQYF.

In this sample, this clonotype turned up a few times. The chain joins TRBV5-1 to TRBJ2-7; D ambiguous. The germline V and J ends were trimmed by 3 bases and 7 bases, with 11 bases remaining between them. The CDR3 consists of 12 residues. Germline CDR1 reads SGHRS; CDR2 reads YFSETQ. CDR3 region: CASSSFRSEQYF. The CDR3 DNA follows: TGCGCCAGCAGCTCCTTTAGATCTGAGCAGTACTTC.